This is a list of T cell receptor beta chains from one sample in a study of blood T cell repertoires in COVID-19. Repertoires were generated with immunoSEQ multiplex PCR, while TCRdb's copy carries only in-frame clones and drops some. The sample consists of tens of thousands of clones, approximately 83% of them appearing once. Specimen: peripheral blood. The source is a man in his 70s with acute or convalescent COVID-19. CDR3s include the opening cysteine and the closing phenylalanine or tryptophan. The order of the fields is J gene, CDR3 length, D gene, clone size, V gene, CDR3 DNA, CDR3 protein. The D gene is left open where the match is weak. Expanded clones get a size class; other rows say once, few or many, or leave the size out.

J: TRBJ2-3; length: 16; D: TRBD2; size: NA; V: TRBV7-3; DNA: TGTGCCAGCAGCTCGGGACTAGCGGGAGGAGAGGATACGCAGTATTTT; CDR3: CASSSGLAGGEDTQYF
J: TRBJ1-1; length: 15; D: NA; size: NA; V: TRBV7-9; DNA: TGTGCCAGCAGGGAAGGACCCACGGGGGGGACTGAAGCTTTCTTT; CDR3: CASREGPTGGTEAFF
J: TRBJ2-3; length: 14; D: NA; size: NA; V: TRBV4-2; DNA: TGTGCCAGCAGCCAAGATCTCGGGAGAGACGCGCAGTATTTT; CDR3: CASSQDLGRDAQYF
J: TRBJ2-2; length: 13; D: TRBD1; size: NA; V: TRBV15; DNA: TGTGCCACCCGGGACAGTTACACCGGGGAGCTGTTTTTT; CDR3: CATRDSYTGELFF
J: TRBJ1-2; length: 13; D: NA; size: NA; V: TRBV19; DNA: TGTGCCAGTGGATCAGGGAATCGATATGGCTACACCTTC; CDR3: CASGSGNRYGYTF
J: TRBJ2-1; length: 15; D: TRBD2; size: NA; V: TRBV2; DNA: TGTGCCAGCAGTGACCAGACTAGCGGGAGCAATGAGCAGTTCTTC; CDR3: CASSDQTSGSNEQFF
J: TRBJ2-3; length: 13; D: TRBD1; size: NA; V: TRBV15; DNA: TGTGCCACCAGCAGGACAGGGGCAGATACGCAGTATTTT; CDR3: CATSRTGADTQYF
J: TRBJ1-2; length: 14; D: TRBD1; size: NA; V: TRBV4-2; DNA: TGTGCCAGCAGCCACGCGACAGGGGGCTTTGGCTACACCTTC; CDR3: CASSHATGGFGYTF
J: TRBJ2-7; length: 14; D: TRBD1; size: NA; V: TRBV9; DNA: TGTGCCAGCAGCGAGGGGACAGTTATAAACGAGCAGTACTTC; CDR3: CASSEGTVINEQYF
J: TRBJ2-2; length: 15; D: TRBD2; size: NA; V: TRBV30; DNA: TGTGCCTGGAGTATTAGCGGGGCAAACGCCGGGGAGCTGTTTTTT; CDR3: CAWSISGANAGELFF
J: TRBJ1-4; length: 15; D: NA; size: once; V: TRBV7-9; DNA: TGTGCCAGCAGCCTGACCGGGTCCCACATGGAAAAACTGTTTTTT; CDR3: CASSLTGSHMEKLFF
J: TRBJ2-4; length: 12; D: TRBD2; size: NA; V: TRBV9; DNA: TGTGCCAGCAGCGATACGCGGGGGGGACAGTACTTC; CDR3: CASSDTRGGQYF
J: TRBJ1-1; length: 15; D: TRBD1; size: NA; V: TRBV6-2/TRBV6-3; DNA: TGTGCCAGCAGTCGTTTAGCTGACAGGGCCCCTGAAGCTTTCTTT; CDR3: CASSRLADRAPEAFF
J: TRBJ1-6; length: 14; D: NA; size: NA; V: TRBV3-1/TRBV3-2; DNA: TGTGCCAGCAGCCAAGGACAGTCGAATTCACCCCTCCACTTT; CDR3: CASSQGQSNSPLHF
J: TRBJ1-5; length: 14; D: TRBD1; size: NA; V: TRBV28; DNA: TGTGCCAGCAGTTTATCTCACAGGGGCCAGCCCCAGCATTTT; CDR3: CASSLSHRGQPQHF
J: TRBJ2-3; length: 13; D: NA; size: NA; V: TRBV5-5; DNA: TGTGCCAGCAGTCCACTAAGCACAGATACGCAGTATTTT; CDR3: CASSPLSTDTQYF
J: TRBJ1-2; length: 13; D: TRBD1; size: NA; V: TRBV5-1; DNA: TGCGCCAGCAGCCCGGGACAGCAGTATGGCTACACCTTC; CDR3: CASSPGQQYGYTF
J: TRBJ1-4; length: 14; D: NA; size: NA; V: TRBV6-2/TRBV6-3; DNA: TGTGCCAGCAGCGACAGGAGCTCTAATGAAAAACTGTTTTTT; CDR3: CASSDRSSNEKLFF
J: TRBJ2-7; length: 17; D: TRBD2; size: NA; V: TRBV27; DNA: TGTGCCAGCAGGCCACTGTGGACTAGCGGGACCCTACACGAGCAGTACTTC; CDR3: CASRPLWTSGTLHEQYF
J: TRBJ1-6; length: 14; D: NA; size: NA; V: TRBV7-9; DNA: TGTGCCAGCAGCTTGCAGGGATATAATTCACCCCTCCACTTT; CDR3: CASSLQGYNSPLHF
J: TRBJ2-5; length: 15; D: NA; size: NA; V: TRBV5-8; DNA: TGTGCCAGCAGACCAAGGGTGGGGAGACGGGAGACCCAGTACTTC; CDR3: CASRPRVGRRETQYF
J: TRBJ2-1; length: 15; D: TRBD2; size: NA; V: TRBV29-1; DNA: TGCAGCGTTGAAGGGGACGGGACTAGCGGCAATGAGCAGTTCTTC; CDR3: CSVEGDGTSGNEQFF
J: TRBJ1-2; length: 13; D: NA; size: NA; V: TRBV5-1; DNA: TGCGCCAGCAGCTCCTCCCAGGGTCGGGGCTACACCTTC; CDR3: CASSSSQGRGYTF
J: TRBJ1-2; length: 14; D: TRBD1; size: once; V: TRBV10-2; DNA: TGCGCCAGCAGTGAGCGGACAGGGACCTATGGCTACACCTTC; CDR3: CASSERTGTYGYTF
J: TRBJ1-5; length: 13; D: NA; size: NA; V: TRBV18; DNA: TGTGCCAGCTCACAGGAGGAAAATCAGCCCCAGCATTTT; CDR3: CASSQEENQPQHF
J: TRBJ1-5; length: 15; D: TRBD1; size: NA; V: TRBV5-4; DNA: TGTGCCAGCAGCTTGGACAGGGGTTCGGGTCAGCCCCAGCATTTT; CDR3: CASSLDRGSGQPQHF
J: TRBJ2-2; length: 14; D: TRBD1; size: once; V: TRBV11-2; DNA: TGTGCCAGCAGCTGGACAGGGCCAACCGGGGAGCTGTTTTTT; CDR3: CASSWTGPTGELFF
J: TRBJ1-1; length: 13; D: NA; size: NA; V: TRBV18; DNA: TGTGCCAGCTCCCCTGGGGCGATCGCTGAAGCTTTCTTT; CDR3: CASSPGAIAEAFF
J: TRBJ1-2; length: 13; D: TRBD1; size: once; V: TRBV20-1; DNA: TGCAGTGCTAGTATGTCAGGGGGCTATGGCTACACCTTC; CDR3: CSASMSGGYGYTF
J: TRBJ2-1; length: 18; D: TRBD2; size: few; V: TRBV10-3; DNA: TGTGCCATCTCCATGACTAGCGGTTTCTTTAGCTCCTACAATGAGCAGTTCTTC; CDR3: CAISMTSGFFSSYNEQFF
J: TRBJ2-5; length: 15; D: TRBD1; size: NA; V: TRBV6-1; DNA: TGTGCCAGCAGTTCCCGGGACAGGGGCCAAGAGACCCAGTACTTC; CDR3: CASSSRDRGQETQYF
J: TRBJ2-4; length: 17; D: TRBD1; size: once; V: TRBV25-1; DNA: TGTGCCAGCAGAGGGGTAGGGGGGGACAGGGGTACAAACATTCAGTACTTC; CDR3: CASRGVGGDRGTNIQYF
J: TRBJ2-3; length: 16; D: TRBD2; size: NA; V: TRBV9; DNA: TGTGCCAGCAGCGTAACAGCGGGGGCCTTGCTCGGTACGCAGTATTTT; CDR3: CASSVTAGALLGTQYF
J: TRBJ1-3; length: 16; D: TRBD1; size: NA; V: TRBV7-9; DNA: TGTGCCAGCAGCCCCTCGGACAGGACAGCTGGAAACACCATATATTTT; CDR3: CASSPSDRTAGNTIYF
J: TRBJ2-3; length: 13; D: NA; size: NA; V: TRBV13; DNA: TGTGCCAGCAGCGGACAAACTCCACTCTGGCAGTATTTT; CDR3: CASSGQTPLWQYF
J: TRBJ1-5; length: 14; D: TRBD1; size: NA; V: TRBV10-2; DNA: TGCGCCAGCAGAGGGACAGGGGTCAATCAGCCCCAGCATTTT; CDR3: CASRGTGVNQPQHF
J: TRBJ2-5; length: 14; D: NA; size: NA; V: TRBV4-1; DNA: TGCGCCAGCAGCCAAGCACTAGCCCCAGAGACCCAGTACTTC; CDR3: CASSQALAPETQYF
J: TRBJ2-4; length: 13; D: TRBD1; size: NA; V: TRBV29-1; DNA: TGCAGCGTTGAAGATCGGGACAGGTTCATTCAGTACTTC; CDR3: CSVEDRDRFIQYF
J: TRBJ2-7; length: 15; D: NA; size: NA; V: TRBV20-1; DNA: TGCAGTGCTAGTGGACGAGGGTCGAGCTCCTACGAGCAGTACTTC; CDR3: CSASGRGSSSYEQYF
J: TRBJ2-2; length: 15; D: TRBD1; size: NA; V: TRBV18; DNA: TGTGCCAGCTCCCGTGGACAGGCGAACACCGGGGAGCTGTTTTTT; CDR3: CASSRGQANTGELFF
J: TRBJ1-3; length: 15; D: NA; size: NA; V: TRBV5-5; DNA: TGTGCCAGCAGCTTAATAGCTGAGACTGGAAACACCATATATTTT; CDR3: CASSLIAETGNTIYF
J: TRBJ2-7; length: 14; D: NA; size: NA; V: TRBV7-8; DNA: TGTGCCAGCAGCTCCTGGAGCGGCCACTACGAGCAGTACTTC; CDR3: CASSSWSGHYEQYF